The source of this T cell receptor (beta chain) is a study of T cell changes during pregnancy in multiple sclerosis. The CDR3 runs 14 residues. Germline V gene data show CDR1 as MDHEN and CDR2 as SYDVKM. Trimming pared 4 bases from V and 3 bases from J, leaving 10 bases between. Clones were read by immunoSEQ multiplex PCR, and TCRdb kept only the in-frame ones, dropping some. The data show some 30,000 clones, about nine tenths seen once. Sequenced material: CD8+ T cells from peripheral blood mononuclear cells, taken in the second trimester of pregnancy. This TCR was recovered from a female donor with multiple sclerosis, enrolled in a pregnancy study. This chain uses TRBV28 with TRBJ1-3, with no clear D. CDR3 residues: CASSSLPGGNTIYF. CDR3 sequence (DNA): TGTGCCAGCAGTTCCCTACCGGGTGGAAACACCATATATTTT.